A single sample gave rise to the 16 T cell receptor beta chains below, sequenced in a study of T cell repertoires in aging, cancer and after chemotherapy. Amplification of TCR beta used genomic DNA extracted from peripheral blood. Multiplex touch-down PCR with TRB-A/B primers amplified rearranged V-D-J TRB sequences. Each CDR3 protein is one row after TCRdb ran MiXCR on the multiplex PCR reads. This table has approximately 4,900 distinct CDR3 sequences, around a fifth appearing once. The sequenced sample was blood. The receptors stem from a human donor in good health. The donor label of this sample is uncertain.

By proportion, this clonotype is medium-sized. V is TRBV5-4 and J is TRBJ1-6, with 7 bases lining up with TRBD1. This CDR3 spans 14 amino acids. CDR1 is SGHNT, CDR2 YYREEE, per germline (reference sequence). J was trimmed by 7 bases and V by 0 bases; bases with no gene match: 1. The CDR3 nucleotides are TGTGCCAGCAGCTTGGAACAGGGGAATTCACCCCTCCACTTT. Translated: CASSLEQGNSPLHF.

The sample holds a few counts of this clonotype. The chain uses TRBV5-1 and TRBJ2-5, with D possibly matching TRBD1 (6 bases). The germline gives CDR1 SGHRS, CDR2 YFSETQ. The CDR3 is 14 amino acids. The V end lost 3 bases, the J end lost 2 bases, and 11 bases lay between the germline ends. In DNA form, the CDR3 reads TGCGCCAGCAGCTCACAGGGTGGACAAGAGACCCAGTACTTC. Its protein is CASSSQGGQETQYF.

The rearrangement links TRBV5-1 to TRBJ2-7, with D possibly matching TRBD1 (6 bases). The CDR3 has 13 amino acids. Germline V lookup: CDR1 SGHRS, CDR2 YFSETQ. V gave up 1 base and J gave up 4 bases, with 9 bases separating them. For the CDR3, the DNA is TGCGCCAGCAGCTTGACAGGGTCATACGAGCAGTACTTC. Its protein is CASSLTGSYEQYF. Full variable domain (rest looked up from reference TRBV5-1 and TRBJ2-7): KAGVTQTPRYLIKTRGQQVTLSCSPISGHRSVSWYQQTPGQGLQFLFEYFSETQRNKGNFPGRFSGRQFSNSRSEMNVSTLELGDSALYLCASSLTGSYEQYFGPGTRLTVT.

Judged by abundance, this clonotype is medium-sized. The chain couples TRBV15 to TRBJ2-3; D ambiguous. The CDR3 loop spans 15 amino acids. Germline CDR1 LNHNV, CDR2 YYDKDF (reference sequence). With 1 base removed from V and 1 base from J, the gap between germline ends came to 9 bases. The chain's CDR3 is CATSRGSVGTDTQYF. The DNA for the CDR3 is TGTGCCACCAGCAGAGGATCGGTCGGCACAGATACGCAGTATTTT.

This clonotype was counted only a few times. The rearrangement uses TRBV20-1 and TRBJ2-2, with D possibly matching TRBD1 (6 bases). The germline gives CDR1 DFQATT, CDR2 SNEGSKA (reference sequence). V was trimmed by 5 bases and J by 1 base, leaving 14 bases between them. The CDR3 has 15 residues. CDR3 sequence reads: CSAQQGQWNTGELFF. The CDR3 DNA reads as TGCAGTGCTCAACAAGGACAGTGGAACACCGGGGAGCTGTTTTTT.

CDR3 protein: CASSPPGPTNYGYTF. The CDR3 DNA reads TGTGCCAGCTCACCACCGGGACCGACTAACTATGGCTACACCTTC. This rearrangement joins TRBV18 to TRBJ1-2, with D perhaps TRBD1 (5 bases). The CDR3 consists of 15 residues. The germline V gene encodes CDR1 KGHSH and CDR2 LQKENI. Between the trimmed V and J ends, which lost 0 bases and 0 bases, there was a span of 8 bases. Using reference TRBV18 and TRBJ1-2 for the parts outside the CDR3, the full variable domain is NAGVMQNPRHLVRRRGQEARLRCSPMKGHSHVYWYRQLPEEGLKFMVYLQKENIIDESGMPKERFSAEFPKEGPSILRIQQVVRGDSAAYFCASSPPGPTNYGYTFGSGTRLTVV.

This CDR3 reads CASSLDSKVYEQYF. In DNA, the CDR3 is TGCGCCAGCAGCTTAGATAGTAAAGTGTACGAGCAGTACTTC. This chain joins TRBV5-1 and TRBJ2-7, with unresolved D. The CDR3 covers 14 residues. V was cut by 2 bases and J by 4 bases, with 13 bases left in between. CDR1 and CDR2 (germline): SGHRS, YFSETQ.

This clonotype is medium-sized in the sample. The chain is built from TRBV6-1 and TRBJ1-5; TRBD1 might be the D (5 bases). The germline gives CDR1 MNHNS, CDR2 SASEGT. Deletions cut 6 bases from V and 9 bases from J, with 12 bases between. The CDR3 runs 12 residues. In DNA, the CDR3 is TGTGCCAGCAGGGGGGGTTTTGGGCCCCAGCATTTT. It translates to CASRGGFGPQHF.

The V gene is TRBV10-3, the J gene TRBJ2-1; TRBD1 matches 9 bases. Germline CDR1 ENHRY, CDR2 SYGVKD. This CDR3 spans 16 amino acids. Unmatched junction bases numbered 12, after V lost 6 bases and J lost 6 bases. CDR3 bases: TGTGCCATCAGCAAAAATCCGGGACAGGGATCCAATGAGCAGTTCTTC. It translates to CAISKNPGQGSNEQFF.

J is TRBJ2-5 and V is TRBV20-1; no clear D gene. The CDR3 totals 13 residues. Germline values: CDR1 DFQATT, CDR2 SNEGSKA (reference sequence). The V gene lost 0 bases and the J gene lost 5 bases, with 10 bases spanning the gap. CDR3 residues: CSAREVVRETQYF. For the CDR3, the DNA is TGCAGTGCTAGAGAGGTGGTGAGGGAGACCCAGTACTTC.

Judged by abundance, this clonotype is medium-sized (0.01 to 0.1%). The CDR3 nucleotides read TGTGCCATCAGTGGAGGGGGGAACACCGGGGAGCTGTTTTTT. As protein: CAISGGGNTGELFF. V usage is TRBV10-3 and J usage is TRBJ2-2, with a weak D call TRBD1 (6 bases). Germline CDR1 and CDR2: ENHRY and SYGVKD. This CDR3 contains 14 residues. Trimming took off 4 bases at V and 1 base at J, with 7 bases between the two ends.

This clonotype has only a few counts. This rearrangement joins TRBV5-1 to TRBJ1-4; D perhaps matches TRBD1 (6 bases). Germline V gives CDR1 SGHRS, CDR2 YFSETQ. The V gene lost 4 bases and the J gene lost 7 bases, with 17 bases spanning the gap. The CDR3 length is 15 residues. The CDR3 loop is CASSPQDSRFEKLFF. The CDR3 coding sequence is TGCGCCAGCAGCCCCCAGGACAGCCGGTTTGAAAAACTGTTTTTT.

This clonotype is labeled medium-sized. The chain couples TRBV19 to TRBJ1-1; no clear D gene. V was clipped by 7 bases and J by 4 bases, with 10 bases between them. Per germline, CDR1 LNHDA and CDR2 SQIVND (reference sequence). The CDR3 extends over 12 amino acids. This CDR3 reads CASKDVGTEAFF. The CDR3, as DNA: TGTGCCAGTAAGGACGTGGGCACTGAAGCTTTCTTT.

This clonotype was observed a few times. V usage is TRBV18 and J usage is TRBJ1-3, with unresolved D. The CDR3 spans 15 residues. Trimming took 6 bases from V and 0 from J, leaving 12 bases between them. The V gene's germline CDR1 is KGHSH and CDR2 LQKENI. CDR3 nucleotides: TGTGCCAGCTCCCGGACTGAGAGCTCTGGAAACACCATATATTTT. It specifies CASSRTESSGNTIYF.

By its share, this clonotype is medium-sized. V and J are TRBV6-2 or TRBV6-3 and TRBJ2-3; 10 positions agree with TRBD2. In germline, CDR1 is MNHEY, CDR2 SVGEGT. The CDR3 length is 19 residues. V was clipped by 2 bases and J by 2 bases; unmatched bases: 13. The CDR3 DNA is TGTGCCAGCAGTTACCGAGCGGGGGGGCCCCTTGTTTTCACAGATACGCAGTATTTT. Its translation is CASSYRAGGPLVFTDTQYF.

In its sample, this clonotype is medium-sized. The V and J genes are TRBV15 and TRBJ1-4; maybe TRBD1 (5 bases). V shed 1 base and J shed 8 bases, with 17 bases lying between them. This CDR3 has 16 residues. The germline gives CDR1 LNHNV, CDR2 YYDKDF (reference sequence). CDR3 coding DNA: TGTGCCACCAGCAGAGCGTCAGGGCTAGTAAGGGAAAAACTGTTTTTT. Translated, it gives CATSRASGLVREKLFF.